Presented here are 7 T cell receptor beta chains from one specimen sequenced in a study of blood T cell repertoires in COVID-19. Libraries were prepared by immunoSEQ multiplex PCR; TCRdb keeps only in-frame clonotypes and omits some of them. The sample holds a few hundred thousand clones, 70% to 90% seen once. The sample comprised PBMCs or T cells enriched from blood (not recorded which). The receptors derive from a man under 40 who had recovered from COVID-19.

The chain couples TRBV5-1 to TRBJ2-1, with TRBD1 identical over 7 bases. V was pared by 7 bases and J by 4 bases, with 8 bases of the junction left unmatched. CDR1 is SGHRS and CDR2 is YFSETQ in the germline V gene. This CDR3 contains 14 residues. The CDR3 DNA reads as TGCGCCAGCGCAGTGACAGGGTCGTACAATGAGCAGTTCTTC. Protein: CASAVTGSYNEQFF.

This chain joins TRBV29-1 and TRBJ2-1; 15 positions match TRBD2. CDR3 size: 15 residues. Germline CDR1 reads SQVTM; CDR2 reads ANQGSEA. The trim removed 6 bases at V and 7 bases at J, leaving 7 bases unmatched. The CDR3 sequence is CSVGLGLAGGNEQFF. The CDR3 nucleotides read TGCAGCGTGGGATTGGGACTAGCGGGGGGTAATGAGCAGTTCTTC.

V gene TRBV4-1 combines with J gene TRBJ1-1; 7 bases line up with TRBD1. V was clipped by 5 bases and J by 6 bases; unmatched bases: 15. CDR1 and CDR2 from the germline V gene are MGHRA and YSYEKL. The CDR3 is 16 amino acids. CDR3: CASSTRQGPINSEAFF. The CDR3 region has the DNA TGCGCCAGCAGCACTCGACAGGGTCCCATCAACTCTGAAGCTTTCTTT.

The chain recombines TRBV7-3 with TRBJ2-2; 12 bases are a match to TRBD2. This CDR3 is 17 amino acids long. Germline V CDR1 and CDR2: SGHTA, FQGTGA. V shed 3 bases, J shed 5 bases, and the junction held 7 bases outside the gene matches. CDR3 in amino acids: CASSFTSGGPKTGELFF. The DNA of the CDR3 is TGTGCCAGCAGCTTTACTAGCGGGGGGCCTAAGACCGGGGAGCTGTTTTTT.

V gene TRBV7-2 combines with J gene TRBJ1-4, with a weak D call TRBD1 (5 bases). Germline V gives CDR1 SGHTA, CDR2 FQGNSA. Trimming left V 4 bases short and J 5 bases short, with 11 bases between. This CDR3 contains 14 residues. CDR3 region: CASSSRVGNEKLFF. The CDR3, as DNA: TGTGCCAGCAGCTCCAGGGTGGGAAATGAAAAACTGTTTTTT.

The CDR3 loop reads CATSAWTGVGENTGELFF. In nucleotides, the CDR3 is TGTGCCACCAGTGCCTGGACAGGGGTTGGAGAGAACACCGGGGAGCTGTTTTTT. The chain is built from TRBV24-1 and TRBJ2-2; 9 nucleotides line up with TRBD1. Germline values: CDR1 KGHDR, CDR2 SFDVKD. Trimming at V came to 5 bases and at J to 1 base, leaving 10 bases not matched to a gene. The length of the CDR3 is 18 residues.

This chain joins TRBV7-3 and TRBJ2-3, with a possible D match to TRBD1 (6 bases). Germline CDR1 SGHTA, CDR2 FQGTGA. V dropped 5 bases and J dropped 0 bases, with 15 bases sitting between them. CDR3 length equals 16 residues. The CDR3 protein is CASSEQGWASTDTQYF. The DNA for the CDR3 is TGTGCCAGCAGCGAACAGGGTTGGGCTAGCACAGATACGCAGTATTTT.